The next 4 T cell receptor beta chains were all read from a single sample in a study of blood T cell repertoires in COVID-19. The repertoire was sequenced with immunoSEQ multiplex PCR; TCRdb's copy has only in-frame clones and lacks some. The data contain about 130,000 clones, around 76% of them singletons. The source material was peripheral blood. These receptors all stem from a man in his sixties with acute or convalescent COVID-19.

The V call is TRBV5-1, the J call TRBJ2-7, with 9 bases fitting TRBD1. Germline CDR1 is SGHRS and CDR2 is YFSETQ. CDR3 length: 13 residues. V dropped 0 bases and J dropped 12; count of bases not matched to a gene: 7. The CDR3 DNA sequence: TGCGCCAGCAGCTTGGATTTTGGGGACAGGGTGTACTTC. This encodes CASSLDFGDRVYF.

The gene calls are TRBV5-1 and TRBJ2-5, with 7 bases matching TRBD1. J gave up 4 bases and V 7 bases, and 10 bases lay outside the gene matches. The CDR3 extends over 14 amino acids. The germline CDR1 and CDR2 sequences are SGHRS and YFSETQ. CDR3 in DNA: TGCGCCAGCCGAACAAACGCAGGGGGAGAGACCCAGTACTTC. It is translated as CASRTNAGGETQYF.

DNA of the CDR3: TGTGCCAGCAAACTTATGACAGGGGAACACTATGGCTACACCTTC. Amino acid sequence: CASKLMTGEHYGYTF. V gene TRBV6-5 combines with J gene TRBJ1-2, with TRBD1 matching 8 bases. Germline assignment: CDR1 MNHEY and CDR2 SVGAGI. Trimming took 7 bases from V and 3 from J; bases not matched to a gene: 10. CDR3 size: 15 residues.

V and J are TRBV27 and TRBJ1-2, with 10 positions matching TRBD1. The length of the CDR3 is 18 residues. Germline V CDR1 and CDR2: MNHEY, SMNVEV (reference sequence). The junction had 12 bases not matched to a gene; V was cut back by 5 bases and J by 0 bases. The CDR3 DNA is TGTGCCAGCAGTCCAGGGCCGGGACAGGGGCCTTCTAACTATGGCTACACCTTC. Protein product: CASSPGPGQGPSNYGYTF.